This T cell receptor (beta chain) was recorded in a study of cytomegalovirus exposure and HLA in healthy donors. Study-level information: Tens of millions of unique TCRs from HLA-typed donors were held in an early release of data.

The CDR3 is 16 amino acids. With 0 bases clipped from V and 5 bases from J, the junction kept 10 bases outside the gene matches. The germline V gene has CDR1 SGHKS and CDR2 YYEKEE (reference sequence). With 60 Vbeta and 13 Jbeta primers, the PCR was carried out. Per the authors' pipeline: Later analysis identified 88 million or so unique TCR beta chains, approximately 11 million shared. Generated by immunoSEQ multiplex PCR, the TCRdb table keeps only in-frame clones and is missing some. For V, J and clone size, that table is used; D and trimming come from the DNA. The table shows 100,000 to 150,000 clones, with around 68% occurring only once.

Input material: PBMCs. This receptor was obtained from a man aged 40-49 years in good health and CMV-seropositive. The rearrangement joins TRBV5-5 to TRBJ2-5, with TRBD1 matching over 7 bases. The CDR3 sequence is CASSLVFNPRGETQYF. CDR3 in DNA: TGTGCCAGCAGCTTGGTCTTTAATCCCAGGGGGGAGACCCAGTACTTC.